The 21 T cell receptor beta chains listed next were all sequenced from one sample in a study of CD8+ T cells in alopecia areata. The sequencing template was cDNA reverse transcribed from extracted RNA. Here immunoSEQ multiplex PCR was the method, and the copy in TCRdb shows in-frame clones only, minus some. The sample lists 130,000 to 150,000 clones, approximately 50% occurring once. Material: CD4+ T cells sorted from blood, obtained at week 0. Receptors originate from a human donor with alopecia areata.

CDR3 protein: CASILGGANVLTF. CDR3 bases: TGCGCCAGCATCCTGGGTGGGGCCAACGTCCTGACTTTC. The rearrangement uses TRBV23-1 and TRBJ2-6; no firm D call. TRBV23-1 is an ORF for which the function is uncertain. Trimming took 7 bases from V and 3 from J, leaving 7 bases between them. The CDR3 has 13 residues.

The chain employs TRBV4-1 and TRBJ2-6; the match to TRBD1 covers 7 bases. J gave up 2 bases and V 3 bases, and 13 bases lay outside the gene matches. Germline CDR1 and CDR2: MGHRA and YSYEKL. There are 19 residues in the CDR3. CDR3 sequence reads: CASSHSTGDHLAGANVLTF. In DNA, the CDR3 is TGCGCCAGCAGCCATTCTACAGGGGACCACCTCGCTGGGGCCAACGTCCTGACTTTC.

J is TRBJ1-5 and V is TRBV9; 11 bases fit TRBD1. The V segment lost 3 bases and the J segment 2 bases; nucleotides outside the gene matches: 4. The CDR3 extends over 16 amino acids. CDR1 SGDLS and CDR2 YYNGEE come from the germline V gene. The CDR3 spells CASSAGQGARNQPQHF. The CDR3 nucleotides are TGTGCCAGCAGCGCCGGACAGGGGGCCCGCAATCAGCCCCAGCATTTT.

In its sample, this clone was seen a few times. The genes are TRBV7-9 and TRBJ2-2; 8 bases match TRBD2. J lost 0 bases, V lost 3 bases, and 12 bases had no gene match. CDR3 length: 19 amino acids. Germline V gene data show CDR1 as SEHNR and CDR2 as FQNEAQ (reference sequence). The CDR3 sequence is CASSFVAGKILANTGELFF. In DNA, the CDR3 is TGTGCCAGCAGCTTTGTAGCGGGAAAAATTCTCGCGAACACCGGGGAGCTGTTTTTT.

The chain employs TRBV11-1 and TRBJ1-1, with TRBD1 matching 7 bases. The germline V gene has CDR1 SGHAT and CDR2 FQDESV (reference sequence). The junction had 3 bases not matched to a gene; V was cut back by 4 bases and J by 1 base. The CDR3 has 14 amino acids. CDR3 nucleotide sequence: TGTGCCAGCAGCTCCGACAGGGAGAACACTGAAGCTTTCTTT. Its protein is CASSSDRENTEAFF.

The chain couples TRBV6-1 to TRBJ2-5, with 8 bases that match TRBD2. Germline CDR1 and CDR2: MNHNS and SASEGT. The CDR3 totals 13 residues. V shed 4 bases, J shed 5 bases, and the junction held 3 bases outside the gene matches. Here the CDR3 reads CASSARLAETQYF. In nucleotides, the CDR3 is TGTGCCAGCAGTGCCAGACTAGCGGAGACCCAGTACTTC.

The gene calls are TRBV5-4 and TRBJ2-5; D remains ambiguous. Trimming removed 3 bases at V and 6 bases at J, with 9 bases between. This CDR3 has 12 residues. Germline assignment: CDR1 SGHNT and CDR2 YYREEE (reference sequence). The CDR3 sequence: CASSSAPQTQYF. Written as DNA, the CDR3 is TGTGCCAGCAGCTCGGCGCCGCAGACCCAGTACTTC.

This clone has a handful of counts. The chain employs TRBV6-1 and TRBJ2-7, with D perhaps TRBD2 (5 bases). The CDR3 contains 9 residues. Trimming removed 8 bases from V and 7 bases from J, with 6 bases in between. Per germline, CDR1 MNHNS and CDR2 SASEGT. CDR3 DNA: TGTGCCAGCGGGAGAGAGCAGTACTTC. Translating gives CASGREQYF.

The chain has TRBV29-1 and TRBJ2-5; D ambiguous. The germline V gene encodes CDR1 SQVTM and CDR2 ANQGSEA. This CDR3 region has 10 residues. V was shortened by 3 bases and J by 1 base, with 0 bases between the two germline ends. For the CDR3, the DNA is TGCAGCGTTGACCAAGAGACCCAGTACTTC. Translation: CSVDQETQYF.

CDR3 loop: CASDGGRNTEAFF. In DNA, the CDR3 is TGTGCCAGCGACGGGGGCCGGAACACTGAAGCTTTCTTT. This chain connects TRBV2 to TRBJ1-1; D possibly corresponds to TRBD1 (6 bases). Per germline, CDR1 SNHLY and CDR2 FYNNEI. This CDR3 contains 13 residues. The V gene lost 8 bases and the J gene lost 1 base, with 11 bases spanning the gap.

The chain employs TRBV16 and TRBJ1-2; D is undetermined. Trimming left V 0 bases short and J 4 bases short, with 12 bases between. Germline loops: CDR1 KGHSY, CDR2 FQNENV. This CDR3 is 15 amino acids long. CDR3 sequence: CASSQSTERAYGYTF. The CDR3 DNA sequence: TGTGCCAGCAGCCAATCAACCGAGAGGGCCTATGGCTACACCTTC.

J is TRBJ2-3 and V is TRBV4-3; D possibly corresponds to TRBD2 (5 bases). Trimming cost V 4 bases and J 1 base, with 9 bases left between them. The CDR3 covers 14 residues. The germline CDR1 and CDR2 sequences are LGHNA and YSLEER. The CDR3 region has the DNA TGCGCCAGCAGCCCGAGGCGGGGCACAGATACGCAGTATTTT. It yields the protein CASSPRRGTDTQYF.

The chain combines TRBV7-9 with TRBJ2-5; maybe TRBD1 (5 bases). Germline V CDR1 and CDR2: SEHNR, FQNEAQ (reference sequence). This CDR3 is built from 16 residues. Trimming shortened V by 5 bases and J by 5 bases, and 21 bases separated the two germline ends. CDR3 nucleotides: TGTGCCAGCAGCCCATGGGAAGGACACCAGTGGGAGACCCAGTACTTC. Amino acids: CASSPWEGHQWETQYF.

CDR3 nucleotide sequence: TGCGCCAGCAGCTGGGGCCGGGGGACCCAGTACTTC. It is translated as CASSWGRGTQYF. The chain recombines TRBV4-3 with TRBJ2-5; D possibly uses TRBD1 or TRBD2 (5 bases each). This CDR3 region has 12 residues. The germline V and J ends were trimmed by 5 bases and 7 bases, with 11 bases remaining between them. Germline assignment: CDR1 LGHNA and CDR2 YSLEER.

The CDR3 sequence: CASSGGTGTGYGYTF. In DNA form, the CDR3 reads TGTGCCAGTAGTGGGGGGACCGGGACAGGGTATGGCTACACCTTC. The chain is built from TRBV19 and TRBJ1-2; 9 positions match TRBD1. The CDR3 length is 15 residues. After removal of 5 bases from V and 5 bases from J, the junction contained 9 bases not matched to a gene. The V gene's germline CDR1 is LNHDA and CDR2 SQIVND (reference sequence).

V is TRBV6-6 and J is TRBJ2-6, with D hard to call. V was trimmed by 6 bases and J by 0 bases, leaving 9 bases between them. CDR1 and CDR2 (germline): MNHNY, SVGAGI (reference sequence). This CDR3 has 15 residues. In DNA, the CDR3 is TGTGCCAGCAGATTGGCCGGCTCTGGGGCCAACGTCCTGACTTTC. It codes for CASRLAGSGANVLTF.

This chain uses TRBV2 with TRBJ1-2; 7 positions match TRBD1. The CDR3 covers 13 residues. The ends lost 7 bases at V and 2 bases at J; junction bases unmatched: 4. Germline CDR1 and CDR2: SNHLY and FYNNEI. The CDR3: CASTLQGNYGYTF. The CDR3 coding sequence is TGTGCCAGCACGCTACAGGGGAACTATGGCTACACCTTC.

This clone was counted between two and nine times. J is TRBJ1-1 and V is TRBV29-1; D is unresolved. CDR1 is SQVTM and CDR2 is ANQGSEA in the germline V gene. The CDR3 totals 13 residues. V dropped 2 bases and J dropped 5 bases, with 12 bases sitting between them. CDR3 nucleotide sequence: TGCAGCGTTGAACTCTGGAGAGGGACTGAAGCTTTCTTT. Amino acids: CSVELWRGTEAFF.

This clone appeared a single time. CDR3 protein: CASSRTTNEQFF. The CDR3 DNA reads TGTGCCAGCAGCAGGACTACCAATGAGCAGTTCTTC. The chain has TRBV7-9 and TRBJ2-1, with D possibly matching TRBD2 (6 bases). In germline, CDR1 is SEHNR, CDR2 FQNEAQ (reference sequence). The CDR3 length is 12 residues. V lost 5 bases and J lost 6, with 8 bases in between.

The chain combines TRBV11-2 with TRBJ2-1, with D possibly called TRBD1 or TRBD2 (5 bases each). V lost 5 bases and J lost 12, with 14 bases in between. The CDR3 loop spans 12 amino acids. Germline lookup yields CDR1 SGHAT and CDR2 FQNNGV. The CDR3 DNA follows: TGTGCCAGCAGCCCTTCCGGGACCTTGCAGTTCTTC. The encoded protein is CASSPSGTLQFF.

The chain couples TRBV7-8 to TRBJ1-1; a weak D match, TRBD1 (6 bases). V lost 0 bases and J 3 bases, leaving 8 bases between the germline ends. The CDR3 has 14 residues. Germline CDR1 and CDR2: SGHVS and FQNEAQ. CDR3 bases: TGTGCCAGCAGCTTAGCGGGGGGCTACACTGAAGCTTTCTTT. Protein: CASSLAGGYTEAFF.